These 23 T cell receptor beta chains were all obtained from the same sample, sequenced in a study of identical twins. In TCRdb, the 5' RACE reads were re-called with MiXCR into one record per CDR3 protein. The top ten hold roughly 0.91% of the sample, which has 400,000 to 650,000 distinct CDR3 sequences, around 20% seen once. The sample also formed part of further work on T cells expressing NK-cell markers.

The sequenced material came from CD4+ T cells sorted from blood. These receptors all stem from a woman between 18 and 29 years old in good health.

In its sample, this clonotype was seen a few times. The V call is TRBV9, the J call TRBJ2-7, with 11 bases fitting TRBD2. The CDR3 has 18 residues. V lost 0 bases, J lost 0 bases, and 8 bases stayed unmatched. The germline V gene encodes CDR1 SGDLS and CDR2 YYNGEE. CDR3 nucleotide sequence: TGTGCCAGCAGCGTAGGCCTAGCGGGAGGACCCGGCTCCTACGAGCAGTACTTC. It specifies CASSVGLAGGPGSYEQYF. Combining the CDR3 with reference TRBV9 and TRBJ2-7 gives the whole variable domain DSGVTQTPKHLITATGQRVTLRCSPRSGDLSVYWYQQSLDQGLQFLIQYYNGEERAKGNILERFSAQQFPDLHSELNLSSLELGDSALYFCASSVGLAGGPGSYEQYFGPGTRLTVT.

This sequence joins TRBV7-2 and TRBJ1-1, with D possibly matching TRBD1 (5 bases). The length of the CDR3 is 13 residues. Germline values: CDR1 SGHTA, CDR2 FQGNSA. Trimming shortened V by 7 bases and J by 8 bases, and 17 bases separated the two germline ends. CDR3 coding DNA: TGTGCCAGCAATAAAGGAGGGAGGGGAGAAGCTTTCTTT. Translation gives CASNKGGRGEAFF.

This clonotype has only a few counts. This chain connects TRBV5-1 to TRBJ2-2; TRBD1 might be the D (6 bases). Germline CDR1 reads SGHRS; CDR2 reads YFSETQ. This CDR3 comprises 14 residues. V lost 4 bases, J lost 7 bases, and 14 bases lay in between. The CDR3 region has the DNA TGCGCCAGCAGCCTAGGGGGAAGGGACGGGGAGCTGTTTTTT. Amino acid sequence: CASSLGGRDGELFF.

This clonotype was counted only a few times. The J gene is TRBJ2-3, the V gene TRBV6-2 or TRBV6-3; maybe TRBD2 (6 bases). Germline lookup yields CDR1 MNHEY and CDR2 SVGEGT. V shed 5 bases and J shed 5 bases, with 14 bases lying between them. The CDR3 runs to 14 residues. CDR3 region: CASSLGTLRDTQYF. The CDR3 DNA reads as TGTGCCAGCAGTCTCGGGACTTTAAGAGATACGCAGTATTTT.

This clonotype was counted between two and nine times. The chain has TRBV29-1 and TRBJ1-1; unclear D gene. The CDR3 is 13 residues long. Germline V gene sequence: CDR1 SQVTM, CDR2 ANQGSEA. Trimming pared 2 bases from V and 7 bases from J, leaving 14 bases between. The CDR3 region has the DNA TGCAGCGTTGAAAGAGGGAGTGGTAATGAAGCTTTCTTT. Translation gives CSVERGSGNEAFF.

This clonotype has only a few counts. The V call is TRBV14, the J call TRBJ2-1; tentatively, D is TRBD2 (5 bases). The V gene's germline CDR1 is SGHDN and CDR2 FVKESK. V was trimmed by 4 bases and J by 0 bases, leaving 10 bases between them. The CDR3 sequence is 15 residues long. As DNA, the CDR3 is TGTGCCAGCAGCCCCCAACTAGGCTCCTACAATGAGCAGTTCTTC. This translates into CASSPQLGSYNEQFF. Filled out from reference TRBV14 and TRBJ2-1, the complete variable domain reads EAGVTQFPSHSVIEKGQTVTLRCDPISGHDNLYWYRRVMGKEIKFLLHFVKESKQDESGMPNNRFLAERTGGTYSTLKVQPAELEDSGVYFCASSPQLGSYNEQFFGPGTRLTVL.

The table lists this clonotype with many counts. This chain links TRBV5-6 with TRBJ2-7; D possibly corresponds to TRBD2 (6 bases). Germline V gene lookup returns CDR1 SGHDT and CDR2 YYEEEE. The ends were cut back, 4 bases at V and 3 bases at J, with 11 bases in the middle. There are 13 residues in the CDR3. The CDR3 nucleotides read TGTGCCAGCAGCATTACTAGCCGCTACGAGCAGTACTTC. Translating gives CASSITSRYEQYF.

This clonotype was seen at least ten times. The junction departs from the called germline gene at one end, perhaps through a read error. The chain uses TRBV18 and TRBJ2-7; 10 bases map to TRBD1. Germline V gene data show CDR1 as KGHSH and CDR2 as LQKENI. The CDR3 totals 14 residues. The DNA of the CDR3 is TGCGCCAGCAGCCCTGGGACAGGGGACTACGAGCAGTACTTC. It encodes CASSPGTGDYEQYF.

Turning to this clonotype: The germline gene is not matched at one end of the junction; a read error may be the cause. The rearrangement joins TRBV7-9 to TRBJ1-1, with 10 bases aligning to TRBD1. The length of the CDR3 is 16 residues. CDR1 and CDR2 (germline): SEHNR, FQNEAQ (reference sequence). CDR3 coding DNA: TGTGCCAGCAGCTCCCGGGACAGGGGACTGAACGCTGAAGCTTTCTTT. Its protein is CASSSRDRGLNAEAFF.

In this sample, this clonotype turned up many times. J is TRBJ2-7 and V is TRBV29-1, with D unclear. CDR1 is SQVTM, CDR2 ANQGSEA, per germline. Trimming left V 4 bases short and J 3 bases short, with 4 bases between. The CDR3 runs to 10 residues. CDR3 coding DNA: TGCAGCGTTGCTGACTACGAGCAGTACTTC. Encoded protein: CSVADYEQYF.

V usage is TRBV12-5 and J usage is TRBJ2-1; 8 bases fit TRBD1. CDR3 length: 17 residues. J lost 0 bases, V lost 2 bases, and 6 bases had no gene match. Per germline, CDR1 LGHNT and CDR2 FRNRAP. Written as DNA, the CDR3 is TGTGCTAGTGGTTTGTTCCCCCAGGGGGCCTCCTACAATGAGCAGTTCTTC. It encodes CASGLFPQGASYNEQFF.

The rearrangement uses TRBV4-3 and TRBJ1-2, with D possibly matching TRBD1 (6 bases). Trimming took 1 base from V and 6 from J, leaving 15 bases between them. CDR3 length: 15 amino acids. Germline CDR1 is LGHNA and CDR2 is YSLEER. The CDR3 nucleotides are TGCGCCAGCAGCCAAGGCTTCCGGCAGGGGAATGGCTACACCTTC. Its translation is CASSQGFRQGNGYTF.

V is TRBV19 and J is TRBJ2-7; the D call may be TRBD1 or TRBD2 (5 bases each). From germline, CDR1 is LNHDA and CDR2 SQIVND (reference sequence). Trimming left V 5 bases short and J 5 bases short, with 16 bases between. The CDR3 covers 14 residues. CDR3 sequence: CASSPRGEVHEQYF. CDR3 DNA: TGTGCCAGTAGTCCGAGGGGAGAGGTTCACGAGCAGTACTTC. The whole variable domain, remainder taken from reference TRBV19 and TRBJ2-7, is DGGITQSPKYLFRKEGQNVTLSCEQNLNHDAMYWYRQDPGQGLRLIYYSQIVNDFQKGDIAEGYSVSREKKESFPLTVTSAQKNPTAFYLCASSPRGEVHEQYFGPGTRLTVT.

The chain joins TRBV5-4 to TRBJ2-1; TRBD2 agrees at 8 bases. The V gene end was trimmed by 10 bases and the J gene end by 6 bases; junction bases not matched to a gene: 12. The CDR3 consists of 14 residues. Per germline, CDR1 SGHNT and CDR2 YYREEE (reference sequence). The CDR3 loop reads CASTASGSGNEQFF. The DNA of the CDR3 is TGTGCCTCCACTGCGAGCGGGAGTGGCAATGAGCAGTTCTTC. The full variable domain, its missing parts supplied by reference TRBV5-4 and TRBJ2-1, is ETGVTQSPTHLIKTRGQQVTLRCSSQSGHNTVSWYQQALGQGPQFIFQYYREEENGRGNFPPRFSGLQFPNYSSELNVNALELDDSALYLCASTASGSGNEQFFGPGTRLTVL.

The table lists this clonotype with a few counts. The rearrangement joins TRBV6-2 or TRBV6-3 to TRBJ2-1, with TRBD2 matching over 10 bases. Germline trimming cut 1 base from V and 7 bases from J; bases unmatched to any gene: 7. The CDR3 has 16 amino acids. CDR1 and CDR2 (germline): MNHEY, SVGEGT. DNA of the CDR3: TGTGCCAGCAGTTACTTTCTAGCGGGAGTAACAAATGAGCAGTTCTTC. Protein product: CASSYFLAGVTNEQFF.

The gene calls are TRBV7-9 and TRBJ2-1; 12 nucleotides line up with TRBD2. Germline CDR1 SEHNR, CDR2 FQNEAQ (reference sequence). The CDR3 covers 15 residues. The V segment lost 4 bases and the J segment 3 bases; nucleotides outside the gene matches: 1. CDR3 residues: CASSSSGRDYNEQFF. CDR3 DNA sequence: TGTGCCAGCAGCTCTAGCGGGAGGGACTACAATGAGCAGTTCTTC.

The V and J genes are TRBV3-1 and TRBJ1-6; no reliable D call. The germline V gene has CDR1 LGHDT and CDR2 YNNKEL (reference sequence). CDR3 length equals 18 residues. V was cut by 0 bases and J by 0 bases, with 12 bases left in between. Here the CDR3 DNA reads TGTGCCAGCAGCCAAGAGTACTCCGGGAGCTCCTATAATTCACCCCTCCACTTT. Amino acids: CASSQEYSGSSYNSPLHF.

There are a few counts of this clonotype. V is TRBV7-9 and J is TRBJ1-4; D is uncertain. The V gene's germline CDR1 is SEHNR and CDR2 FQNEAQ (reference sequence). The CDR3 length is 13 residues. With 5 bases removed from V and 8 bases from J, the gap between germline ends came to 12 bases. This chain's CDR3 is CASSRALSEKLFF. In nucleotides, the CDR3 is TGTGCCAGCAGCCGGGCTTTGTCGGAAAAACTGTTTTTT.

The rearrangement links TRBV4-2 to TRBJ2-3, with TRBD2 identical over 9 bases. The CDR3 consists of 18 residues. CDR1 LGHNA and CDR2 YNFKEQ come from the germline V gene. V dropped 0 bases and J dropped 1; count of bases not matched to a gene: 8. The CDR3 nucleotides are TGTGCCAGCAGCCAAGAAACCCAAGCGGGGGGCGGCACAGATACGCAGTATTTT. It is translated as CASSQETQAGGGTDTQYF.

The chain joins TRBV20-1 to TRBJ1-1, with a possible D match to TRBD1 (5 bases). V dropped 3 bases and J dropped 1 base, with 9 bases sitting between them. The CDR3 runs 13 residues. CDR1 DFQATT and CDR2 SNEGSKA come from the germline V gene (reference sequence). The CDR3 loop reads CSASREGNTEAFF. The DNA for the CDR3 is TGCAGTGCTAGCAGGGAGGGGAACACTGAAGCTTTCTTT.

This clonotype has only a few counts. The CDR3 region is CASSYGAGSQETQYF. In DNA, the CDR3 is TGTGCCAGCAGTTACGGGGCCGGGAGTCAAGAGACCCAGTACTTC. V usage is TRBV6-5 and J usage is TRBJ2-5, with D maybe TRBD2 (6 bases). The germline V gene has CDR1 MNHEY and CDR2 SVGAGI. V was shortened by 2 bases and J by 2 bases, with 12 bases between the two germline ends. The CDR3 consists of 15 residues.

DNA of the CDR3: TGTGCCAGCCTTGAGGGGTATAGCAATCAGCCCCAGCATTTT. Encoded protein: CASLEGYSNQPQHF. The chain employs TRBV28 and TRBJ1-5, with D maybe TRBD1 (5 bases). The CDR3 extends over 14 amino acids. The V gene's germline CDR1 is MDHEN and CDR2 SYDVKM. With 8 bases removed from V and 0 bases from J, the gap between germline ends came to 11 bases.

Here the CDR3 DNA reads TGCAGTGCTAGAAGACCCGGAGGGTACTATGGCTACACCTTC. This translates into CSARRPGGYYGYTF. The chain employs TRBV20-1 and TRBJ1-2; no definite D call. This CDR3 spans 14 amino acids. In germline, CDR1 is DFQATT, CDR2 SNEGSKA (reference sequence). Trimming took off 2 bases at V and 3 bases at J, with 13 bases between the two ends.